The rows below give T cell receptor beta chains drawn from one sample of a study of shared clonotypes between healthy human individuals. Produced via immunoSEQ multiplex PCR; TCRdb's table is partial and in-frame only. The sample has roughly 2 million clones, around 95% seen once. Sequenced input: naive CD4+ T cells sorted from blood. These receptor sequences come from a man younger than 35 in good health. Both conserved end residues are trimmed from each CDR3. Each record gives: V gene, D gene, J gene, CDR3 length, CDR3 protein. A D gene is named only where the DNA matches it firmly.

TRBV4-1	NA	TRBJ2-7	14	ASSQVLTGRVYEQY
TRBV7-9	NA	TRBJ1-4	14	ASSLERTDRNEKLF
TRBV6-1	NA	TRBJ1-4	13	ASRTKQGGNEKLF
TRBV5-1	NA	TRBJ2-3	13	ASSLGGTGTDTQY
TRBV27	NA	TRBJ1-5	13	ASSLKAYSNQPQH
TRBV7-9	NA	TRBJ2-7	12	ASTTIGVEWEQY
TRBV10-1	TRBD2	TRBJ2-1	13	ASSRGGSSYNEQF
TRBV6-5	NA	TRBJ1-4	12	ASSLRVTNEKLF
TRBV10-3	NA	TRBJ2-1	13	AISDRWGEVNEQF
TRBV18	NA	TRBJ1-1	12	ASSPTGRETEAF
TRBV30	TRBD2	TRBJ2-7	13	AWSLGGTVIYEQY
TRBV6-5	NA	TRBJ2-2	12	ASAWGTRTGELF
TRBV6-6	TRBD2	TRBJ2-7	11	ASKRTSAAEQY
TRBV19	TRBD1	TRBJ1-4	12	ASSEWGQGEKLF
TRBV2	NA	TRBJ2-2	13	ASSVDRANTGELF
TRBV27	TRBD1	TRBJ1-5	12	ASSFDRERQPQH
TRBV6-5	NA	TRBJ1-6	14	ASSYSSTVGSSPLH
TRBV6-1	NA	TRBJ1-6	13	ASRPDSSYNSPLH
TRBV5-1	NA	TRBJ2-7	11	ASSHRTDYEQY
TRBV10-3	TRBD1	TRBJ2-2	16	AISESRTGSLNTGELF
TRBV19	TRBD2	TRBJ2-1	12	ASSTTGGTNEQF
TRBV6-1	NA	TRBJ1-1	13	ASSELPGVNTEAF
TRBV29-1	NA	TRBJ2-1	11	SVAQDSYNEQF
TRBV11-2	NA	TRBJ2-7	11	ASRRDSAYEQY